The rows below give T cell receptor beta chains drawn from one sample of a study of cytomegalovirus exposure and HLA in healthy donors. Sequencing was performed with immunoSEQ multiplex PCR; in TCRdb, only in-frame clones are kept and a portion is missing. The sample has about 120,000 clones; 75% to 90% are singletons. The sequenced sample was PBMCs. The receptors here all came from a female donor in good health and CMV-seropositive. The CDR3 runs from the conserved cysteine through the conserved F or W. A D gene is named only where the DNA matches it firmly. Size tells how often a clone was seen (once, few, many) or the class of an expanded clone, and some rows leave it out.

J	length	size	V	D	DNA	CDR3
TRBJ1-5	14	-	TRBV4-2	TRBD1	TGTGCCAGCAGCCATACAGGGGCAGATCAGCCCCAGCATTTT	CASSHTGADQPQHF
TRBJ1-1	16	-	TRBV19	TRBD1	TGTGCCAGTAGTAGGGGGACAGGGACTACGAACACTGAAGCTTTCTTT	CASSRGTGTTNTEAFF
TRBJ1-1	14	-	TRBV6-5	-	TGTGCCAGCAGGCGGGCCTCCCTGAACACTGAAGCTTTCTTT	CASRRASLNTEAFF
TRBJ1-2	13	-	TRBV19	-	TGTGCCAGTAGTGTCCAGGAAAGCTATGGCTACACCTTC	CASSVQESYGYTF
TRBJ2-5	15	-	TRBV6-1	TRBD2	TGTGCCAGCACCGCTAGGCCACTAGCGGTTGAGACCCAGTACTTC	CASTARPLAVETQYF
TRBJ1-2	13	-	TRBV29-1	TRBD1	TGCAGCGTTGCCAACTCCGGGACAGGGGGCTACACCTTC	CSVANSGTGGYTF
TRBJ2-7	12	-	TRBV7-9	-	TGTGCCAGCAGCTCCGGGGTCTACGAGCAGTACTTC	CASSSGVYEQYF
TRBJ1-4	16	few	TRBV27	-	TGTGCCAGCAGGGCTTTTCACAGGGCTCAGAATGAAAAACTGTTTTTT	CASRAFHRAQNEKLFF
TRBJ2-7	15	-	TRBV5-6	TRBD2	TGTGCCAGCAGCTTGCTGGAGCGGGGGGTAAGCGAGCAGTACTTC	CASSLLERGVSEQYF
TRBJ2-5	16	few	TRBV5-6	TRBD2	TGTGCCAGCAGCGCGGGCCGGACTAGCAACTTGGAGACCCAGTACTTC	CASSAGRTSNLETQYF
TRBJ1-3	12	-	TRBV30	TRBD1	TGTGCCGGGTCAGGGGGCGGAAACACCATATATTTT	CAGSGGGNTIYF
TRBJ1-1	13	few	TRBV30	TRBD1	TGTGCCTGGAGCGCAGGGGGAGGAACTGAAGCTTTCTTT	CAWSAGGGTEAFF
TRBJ1-1	14	few	TRBV6-5	-	TGTGCCAGCAGTTACTCGGGGGGGAACACTGAAGCTTTCTTT	CASSYSGGNTEAFF
TRBJ2-5	13	-	TRBV7-7	TRBD2	TGTGCTAGCAGCTCCTGGGAGGGAGAGACCCAGTACTTC	CASSSWEGETQYF
TRBJ2-1	18	-	TRBV7-3	TRBD2	TGTGCCAGCAGCGATCGTAGCGGGGGGTCAAACTTTTACAATGAGCAGTTCTTC	CASSDRSGGSNFYNEQFF
TRBJ1-1	15	few	TRBV2	-	TGTGCCAGCCGGGAGGCCAGCGGGGTGTGGGCTGAAGCTTTCTTT	CASREASGVWAEAFF
TRBJ1-6	13	-	TRBV6-1	-	TGTGCCAGCAGTGAAGTTCTGAATTCACCCCTCCACTTT	CASSEVLNSPLHF
TRBJ1-2	15	-	TRBV6-5	TRBD1	TGTGCCAGCAGTTACTCGGGAGGACAGGGTTATGGCTACACCTTC	CASSYSGGQGYGYTF
TRBJ1-2	15	-	TRBV10-1	TRBD1	TGCGCCAGCAGTGACCTAGGGGGCACCCTGTATGGCTACACCTTC	CASSDLGGTLYGYTF
TRBJ1-6	15	-	TRBV5-1	TRBD1	TGCGCCAGCAGCTTGTCAGGGGGCTATAATTCACCCCTCCACTTT	CASSLSGGYNSPLHF
TRBJ2-7	15	-	TRBV28	-	TGTGCCAGCAGTAGGGCTGGCAGGGCGATCTACGAGCAGTACTTC	CASSRAGRAIYEQYF
TRBJ2-5	13	few	TRBV7-8	-	TGTGCCAGCAGCTCTCGACAGAGAGAGACCCAGTACTTC	CASSSRQRETQYF
TRBJ1-3	14	-	TRBV5-1	TRBD1	TGCGCCAGCAGCCCGGGACAGAATGGAAACACCATATATTTT	CASSPGQNGNTIYF
TRBJ2-7	14	-	TRBV6-5	TRBD1	TGTGCCAGCAGCGGACAGGGAATCTCCTACGAGCAGTACTTC	CASSGQGISYEQYF
TRBJ2-5	15	-	TRBV6-1	TRBD1	TGTGCCAGCAGGGAAGCTAGACAGGGGGCGAAAGAGCAGTACTTC	CASREARQGAKEQYF
TRBJ2-3	14	-	TRBV6-1	-	TGTGCCAGCAGCGGAGGAATACGGACAGATACGCAGTATTTT	CASSGGIRTDTQYF
TRBJ2-4	17	-	TRBV11-2	TRBD1	TGTGCCAGCAGCCTTGACAGGGAATATCGAGCCAAAAACATTCAGTACTTC	CASSLDREYRAKNIQYF
TRBJ1-2	13	-	TRBV28	TRBD1	TGTGCCAGCAGTTCCGGACAGGGGGATGGCTACACCTTC	CASSSGQGDGYTF
TRBJ2-5	15	few	TRBV7-9	TRBD2	TGTGCCAGCACCGCCGGGACTAGCAGAACGGAGACCCAGTACTTC	CASTAGTSRTETQYF
TRBJ1-2	15	-	TRBV5-1	TRBD1	TGCGCCAGCTTACCAAACTCCGGGACAGCATATGGCTACACCTTC	CASLPNSGTAYGYTF
TRBJ2-2	17	-	TRBV9	TRBD1	TGTGCCAGCAGCGTAGATGCAGGACAGGGGGCCACCGGGGAGCTGTTTTTT	CASSVDAGQGATGELFF
TRBJ1-1	14	-	TRBV19	-	TGTGCCAGTGGAATACTTAATAGCGACACTGAAGCTTTCTTT	CASGILNSDTEAFF
TRBJ1-6	13	-	TRBV30	-	TGTGCCTGGAGTGTACAAGGGGTTTCACCCCTCCACTTT	CAWSVQGVSPLHF
TRBJ2-3	15	-	TRBV2	TRBD2	TGTGCCAGCAGTGAAGGGGGGACTAGCGGGGATACGCAGTATTTT	CASSEGGTSGDTQYF
TRBJ1-5	16	-	TRBV30	-	TGTGCCTGGGGCGCCCCGGGATCCCTGACTTATCAGCCCCAGCATTTT	CAWGAPGSLTYQPQHF
TRBJ2-7	14	-	TRBV5-4	-	TGTGCCAGCAGCTTTGAAGCGAGCTCCTACGAGCAGTACTTC	CASSFEASSYEQYF
TRBJ1-2	13	-	TRBV25-1	-	TGTGCCAGCAGTGAAAGGTGGGCCTATGGCTACACCTTC	CASSERWAYGYTF
TRBJ2-7	14	-	TRBV18	TRBD2	TGTGCCAGCTCACCGGGGACTACTGCCTACGAGCAGTACTTC	CASSPGTTAYEQYF
TRBJ1-6	13	-	TRBV30	-	TGTGCCTATGAAACGGGGGGCAATTCACCCCTCCACTTT	CAYETGGNSPLHF
TRBJ1-5	14	-	TRBV18	TRBD1	TGTGCCAGCTCACCAACAGGGGTCGATCAGCCCCAGCATTTT	CASSPTGVDQPQHF
TRBJ1-3	13	-	TRBV30	-	TGTGCCTGGAGGCAGGGGACGGCGAACACCATATATTTT	CAWRQGTANTIYF
TRBJ1-2	14	-	TRBV5-4	TRBD1	TGTGCCAGCAGCTTGTTAGGGACAGGATATGGCTACACCTTC	CASSLLGTGYGYTF
TRBJ1-6	14	-	TRBV27	TRBD1	TGTGCCAGCAGACTAGGGACAGAGGGGTCACCCCTCCACTTT	CASRLGTEGSPLHF
TRBJ2-7	15	-	TRBV21-1	-	TGTGCCAGCAGCAAAGGGGCAGGGGATGGAAACGAGCAGTACTTC	CASSKGAGDGNEQYF
TRBJ2-3	16	once	TRBV30	TRBD1	TGTGCCTGGAGTTATGGGACAGGGCCCCCCACAGATACGCAGTATTTT	CAWSYGTGPPTDTQYF
TRBJ1-1	13	-	TRBV25-1	-	TGTGCCAGCAGTGAAGAGGTGAACACTGAAGCTTTCTTT	CASSEEVNTEAFF
TRBJ1-6	16	-	TRBV21-1	-	TGTGCCAGCAGGAGATTTGACAGGGGGCTTAATTCACCCCTCCACTTT	CASRRFDRGLNSPLHF